Listed below are T cell receptor beta chains from one sample, sequenced in a study of CXCR3-negative and CXCR3-positive naive CD8 T cells. Using the 5' RACE reads, TCRdb records one entry per CDR3 protein without DNA. This listing includes about 120,000 distinct CDR3 sequences. Sequencing was performed on naive CXCR3- CD8+ T cells from blood. The receptors were gathered from a human donor in good health. Some clones in this sample may be carry-over from other donors' samples. The CDR3 runs from the conserved cysteine through the conserved F or W.

j_call v_call cdr3_aa
TRBJ1-5 TRBV7-9 CASAAKGRDNQPQHF
TRBJ2-3 TRBV11-2 CASSLLVTKSTDTQYF
TRBJ2-1 TRBV29-1 CSVAFPSGDRNEQFF
TRBJ1-1 TRBV29-1 CSVEEGTGLRGTEAFF
TRBJ2-4 TRBV23-1 CASSQRGPALAKNIQYF
TRBJ2-7 TRBV10-2 CASDKAGGPSEQYF
TRBJ2-3 TRBV28 CASSTRYSAGGHPTDTQYF
TRBJ2-7 TRBV12-5 CASGANMATDPLSYEQYF
TRBJ2-4 TRBV18 CASSPNDRESGKNIQYF
TRBJ2-7 TRBV4-1 CASSQGEEYEQYF
TRBJ2-3 TRBV15 CATRKTGTSKNTQYF
TRBJ2-3 TRBV5-1 CASSPRSGDTQYF
TRBJ2-5 TRBV5-4 CASSAPGTSALQETQYF
TRBJ1-1 TRBV6-2/TRBV6-3 CASSSLDRVNTEAFF
TRBJ2-5 TRBV7-2 CASSLFVLASAETQYF
TRBJ2-1 TRBV5-1 CASSQDIGVGNEQFF
TRBJ2-5 TRBV15 CATSEYRDRNQETQYF
TRBJ1-1 TRBV10-3 CAISESMGNTEAFF
TRBJ1-5 TRBV6-6 CASTPGGVQPQHF
TRBJ2-7 TRBV9 CASSGGGTGGEQYF
TRBJ2-2 TRBV29-1 CSVEDLGTGGANTGELFF
TRBJ2-1 TRBV20-1 CSAYLRNNEQFF
TRBJ2-7 TRBV29-1 CSVEIGQKSSYEQYF
TRBJ2-7 TRBV29-1 CSVGASSYEQYF
TRBJ2-3 TRBV29-1 CSVLGQPLSTDTQYF
TRBJ2-1 TRBV28 CASSLVHPIGVYNEQFF
TRBJ2-1 TRBV7-9 CASRVSGSASYNEQFF
TRBJ2-2 TRBV6-5 CASSYQGTSVGHTGELFF
TRBJ2-7 TRBV30 CAWMGVGSPYEQYF
TRBJ1-1 TRBV25-1 CASKGYTWGTEAFF
TRBJ2-7 TRBV29-1 CSVGLARTYEQYF
TRBJ2-7 TRBV29-1 CSVVGTDFYEQYF
TRBJ2-1 TRBV6-2/TRBV6-3 CASSYPVGSYNEQFF
TRBJ2-2 TRBV4-1 CASSQTANTGELFF
TRBJ1-2 TRBV27 CASSLSHRPPPNQGYTF
TRBJ2-1 TRBV7-3 CASSLIASGINEQFF
TRBJ2-2 TRBV7-8 CASSLVFGNTGELFF
TRBJ2-1 TRBV18 CASSPRSSDEQFF
TRBJ2-5 TRBV29-1 CSVETFGSGEETQYF
TRBJ2-3 TRBV7-2 CASSLGFGTDTQYF
TRBJ2-7 TRBV20-1 CSAHSAGSDYEQYF
TRBJ2-3 TRBV28 CASSPQTSGIYTDTQYF
TRBJ2-5 TRBV7-9 CASSADRGKETQYF
TRBJ2-1 TRBV6-5 CASSYPGNNEQFF
TRBJ2-1 TRBV14 CASSQEASGYNEQFF
TRBJ2-7 TRBV6-2/TRBV6-3 CASSYPPTDLEQYF
TRBJ2-1 TRBV12-3/TRBV12-4 CASSLMSHEQFF
TRBJ1-1 TRBV19 CASSIWAEAFF
TRBJ2-1 TRBV12-3/TRBV12-4 CASSPGQGSSYNEQFF
TRBJ2-1 TRBV20-1 CSAAGIGLAGELEQFF